The 20 T cell receptor beta chains below come from one sample, sequenced in a study of OX40 agonist ivuxolimab in advanced cancers. Sequencing used immunoSEQ multiplex PCR; TCRdb keeps in-frame clones, though not all of them. This table holds approximately 26,000 clones, around four fifths found once. The sequencing used CD4+ or CD8+ T cells sorted from blood, collected in a trial of the OX40 agonist ivuxolimab. The receptors were sampled from an adult with an advanced solid tumor such as melanoma, head and neck, liver or kidney cancer.

This clone showed up just once. The gene calls are TRBV9 and TRBJ2-7; D perhaps matches TRBD1 (6 bases). V was pared by 2 bases and J by 4 bases, with 19 bases between. Looked up from germline, CDR1 is SGDLS and CDR2 is YYNGEE. The CDR3 is 16 amino acids. The CDR3 coding sequence is TGTGCCAGCAGCGTTGGGCAGGGGCCGTTCTCGTACGAGCAGTACTTC. This gives the protein CASSVGQGPFSYEQYF.

The genes are TRBV19 and TRBJ1-4, with unresolved D. V lost 3 bases, J lost 7 bases, and 15 bases lay in between. Germline lookup yields CDR1 LNHDA and CDR2 SQIVND (reference sequence). The CDR3 has 15 residues. The CDR3 bases are TGTGCCAGTAGTATTGCTGGACCGACAAGTGAAAAACTGTTTTTT. This encodes CASSIAGPTSEKLFF.

The chain carries TRBV7-6 and TRBJ1-3, with D unresolved. The V end was cut by 5 bases, the J end by 0 bases, with 11 bases between. Per germline, CDR1 SGHVS and CDR2 FNYEAQ. The CDR3 runs to 15 residues. The CDR3 bases are TGTGCCAGCAGCCTTGGCAGGAGCTCTGGAAACACCATATATTTT. Translating gives CASSLGRSSGNTIYF. Full variable domain (outside the CDR3, taken from reference TRBV7-6 and TRBJ1-3): GAGVSQSPRYKVTKRGQDVALRCDPISGHVSLYWYRQALGQGPEFLTYFNYEAQQDKSGLPNDRFSAERPEGSISTLTIQRTEQRDSAMYRCASSLGRSSGNTIYFGEGSWLTVV.

The chain has TRBV10-3 and TRBJ2-5; the match to TRBD1 covers 11 bases. The germline CDR1 and CDR2 sequences are ENHRY and SYGVKD. Trimming removed 10 bases from V and 1 base from J; junction bases left unmatched: 8. CDR3 length equals 15 residues. The CDR3 region is CATHRDRGGQETQYF. The CDR3 coding sequence is TGTGCCACCCACCGGGACAGGGGGGGCCAAGAGACCCAGTACTTC.

V and J are TRBV4-3 and TRBJ1-5, with a weak D call TRBD1 (5 bases). CDR1 is LGHNA and CDR2 is YSLEER in the germline V gene. The V and J ends lost 0 bases and 6 bases respectively, with 12 bases between them. CDR3 size: 15 residues. CDR3 region: CASSQDQEGLQPQHF. CDR3 bases: TGCGCCAGCAGCCAAGACCAAGAGGGGCTTCAGCCCCAGCATTTT.

The chain joins TRBV19 to TRBJ2-7; maybe TRBD2 (6 bases). The CDR3 has 15 amino acids. Trimming cost V 4 bases and J 3 bases, with 16 bases left between them. From germline, CDR1 is LNHDA and CDR2 SQIVND (reference sequence). CDR3 residues: CASSTAWGEGYEQYF. CDR3 coding DNA: TGTGCCAGTAGTACCGCGTGGGGGGAAGGCTACGAGCAGTACTTC.

This clone has only one observation. The V call is TRBV5-1, the J call TRBJ1-2; a possible D gene is TRBD1 (5 bases). The CDR3 loop spans 16 amino acids. The germline V gene has CDR1 SGHRS and CDR2 YFSETQ. V lost 0 bases, J lost 6 bases, and 18 bases lay in between. The CDR3 DNA is TGCGCCAGCAGCTTGGAACACTGGTCGGGGGTAGATGGCTACACCTTC. Translated: CASSLEHWSGVDGYTF. The variable domain in full, completed from reference TRBV5-1 and TRBJ1-2, reads KAGVTQTPRYLIKTRGQQVTLSCSPISGHRSVSWYQQTPGQGLQFLFEYFSETQRNKGNFPGRFSGRQFSNSRSEMNVSTLELGDSALYLCASSLEHWSGVDGYTFGSGTRLTVV.

The chain uses TRBV29-1 and TRBJ2-3; TRBD2 matches 11 bases. This CDR3 region has 14 residues. Germline trimming cut 4 bases from V and 6 bases from J; bases unmatched to any gene: 6. Germline values: CDR1 SQVTM, CDR2 ANQGSEA. The CDR3 nucleotides read TGCAGCGTTGTAGCGGGGGGGCCTGGCGATACGCAGTATTTT. Encoded protein: CSVVAGGPGDTQYF.

V is TRBV9 and J is TRBJ2-7, with 10 nucleotides matching TRBD1. The CDR3 sequence is 16 residues long. Per germline, CDR1 SGDLS and CDR2 YYNGEE. V was clipped by 4 bases and J by 2 bases; unmatched bases: 9. The chain's CDR3 is CASSPRRGQGTYEQYF. The CDR3, as DNA: TGTGCCAGCAGCCCTCGCCGGGGACAGGGGACCTACGAGCAGTACTTC.

This clone was recorded once. The chain combines TRBV12-5 with TRBJ1-3; possible D gene TRBD1, 6 bases. The germline CDR1 and CDR2 sequences are LGHNT and FRNRAP. The CDR3 runs to 18 residues. V lost 3 bases, J lost 3 bases, and 21 bases lay in between. CDR3 region: CASGFTWDTNSLGNTIYF. CDR3 in DNA: TGTGCTAGTGGTTTTACCTGGGACACCAACTCTCTTGGAAACACCATATATTTT. The whole variable domain, filled in from reference TRBV12-5 and TRBJ1-3, reads DARVTQTPRHKVTEMGQEVTMRCQPILGHNTVFWYRQTMMQGLELLAYFRNRAPLDDSGMPKDRFSAEMPDATLATLKIQPSEPRDSAVYFCASGFTWDTNSLGNTIYFGEGSWLTVV.

The chain joins TRBV5-4 to TRBJ2-5, with D unclear. V lost 3 bases to trimming and J lost 4 bases, with 13 bases between them. This CDR3 comprises 14 residues. Germline V gene sequence: CDR1 SGHNT, CDR2 YYREEE (reference sequence). CDR3 amino acids: CASSSFLWGETQYF. In DNA, the CDR3 is TGTGCCAGCAGCTCCTTTCTTTGGGGAGAGACCCAGTACTTC.

This clone was counted a single time. The CDR3 loop reads CASSANPGLAGDYEQYF. The CDR3 nucleotides read TGTGCCAGCAGCGCTAATCCGGGACTAGCGGGGGACTACGAGCAGTACTTC. The V and J genes are TRBV2 and TRBJ2-7; 14 bases fit TRBD2. With 6 bases clipped from V and 3 bases from J, the junction kept 10 bases outside the gene matches. There are 17 residues in the CDR3. From germline, CDR1 is SNHLY and CDR2 FYNNEI.

In this sample, this clone turned up a few times. The V call is TRBV9, the J call TRBJ2-3, with 9 nucleotides matching TRBD2. The germline gives CDR1 SGDLS, CDR2 YYNGEE. The CDR3 consists of 15 residues. The V and J ends lost 2 bases and 4 bases, in that order; junction bases with no gene match: 5. In nucleotides, the CDR3 is TGTGCCAGCAGCGTTAGCGGGGGCGGGGCAGATACGCAGTATTTT. Its protein product is CASSVSGGGADTQYF.

This rearrangement joins TRBV5-6 to TRBJ1-2; tentative D call: TRBD1 (6 bases). The germline V gene encodes CDR1 SGHDT and CDR2 YYEEEE. V lost 3 bases, J lost 5 bases, and 20 bases lay in between. CDR3 length: 16 residues. The CDR3 loop reads CASSYQGSGVVYGYTF. The CDR3 DNA is TGTGCCAGCAGCTACCAGGGGTCGGGTGTTGTTTATGGCTACACCTTC.

With respect to this clone: The junction does not match germline at one end; this may be a read error. The chain is built from TRBV7-9 and TRBJ1-4; D gene uncertain. CDR1 and CDR2 (germline): SEHNR, FQNEAQ (reference sequence). CDR3 length equals 15 residues. CDR3 DNA: TGCGCCAGCAGCCAAGATCACGGCTCTAATGAAAAACTGTTTTTT. This translates into CASSQDHGSNEKLFF.

The count of this clone is one. V gene TRBV6-6 combines with J gene TRBJ2-1; D possibly corresponds to TRBD1 (7 bases). In germline, CDR1 is MNHNY, CDR2 SVGAGI (reference sequence). Deletions cut 0 bases from V and 3 bases from J, with 12 bases between. The CDR3 contains 16 residues. CDR3 sequence reads: CASSYSAGGNYNEQFF. CDR3 nucleotides: TGTGCCAGCAGTTACTCGGCAGGGGGGAACTACAATGAGCAGTTCTTC.

V and J are TRBV27 and TRBJ2-7; 9 bases fit TRBD1. V trimming: 4 bases; J trimming: 7 bases; junction bases outside the gene matches: 8. CDR1 and CDR2 (germline): MNHEY, SMNVEV (reference sequence). The length of the CDR3 is 14 residues. The CDR3: CASSSWTGAGEQYF. CDR3 DNA sequence: TGTGCCAGCAGTTCCTGGACAGGGGCCGGGGAGCAGTACTTC.

The rearrangement links TRBV9 to TRBJ2-7; 8 bases map to TRBD1. V was clipped by 2 bases and J by 1 base; unmatched bases: 2. This CDR3 comprises 14 residues. Germline V gives CDR1 SGDLS, CDR2 YYNGEE. The CDR3 is CASSVDRGSYEQYF. CDR3 bases: TGTGCCAGCAGCGTCGACAGGGGATCCTACGAGCAGTACTTC.

V usage is TRBV10-3 and J usage is TRBJ2-7; D gene uncertain. V shed 6 bases and J shed 4 bases, with 13 bases lying between them. The V gene's germline CDR1 is ENHRY and CDR2 SYGVKD. The CDR3 is 13 amino acids. The CDR3 loop reads CAIRQQGRYEQYF. The CDR3 DNA reads as TGTGCCATCAGACAACAAGGACGGTACGAGCAGTACTTC.

This rearrangement joins TRBV4-3 to TRBJ2-7; D is ambiguous. The germline CDR1 and CDR2 sequences are LGHNA and YSLEER. This CDR3 contains 13 residues. Trimming removed 4 bases from V and 0 bases from J, with 7 bases in between. CDR3 protein: CASSPGPSYEQYF. The CDR3 nucleotides are TGCGCCAGCAGCCCCGGGCCCTCCTACGAGCAGTACTTC.